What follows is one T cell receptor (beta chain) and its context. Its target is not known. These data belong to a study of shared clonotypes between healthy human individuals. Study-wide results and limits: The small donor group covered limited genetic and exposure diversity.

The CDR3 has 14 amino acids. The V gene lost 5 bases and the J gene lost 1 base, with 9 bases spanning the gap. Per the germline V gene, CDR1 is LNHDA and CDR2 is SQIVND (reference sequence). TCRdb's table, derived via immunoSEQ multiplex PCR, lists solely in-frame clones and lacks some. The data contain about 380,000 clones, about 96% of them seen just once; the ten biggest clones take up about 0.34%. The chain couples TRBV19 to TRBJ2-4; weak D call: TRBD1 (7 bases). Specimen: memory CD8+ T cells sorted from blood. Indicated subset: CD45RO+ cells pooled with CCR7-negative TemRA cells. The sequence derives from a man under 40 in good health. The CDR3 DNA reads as TGTGCCAGTAGTGCAGGGGGGGCCAAAAACATTCAGTACTTC. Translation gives CASSAGGAKNIQYF.